This T cell receptor beta chain was captured by sequencing in a study of T cell changes during pregnancy in multiple sclerosis. Germline V gene sequence: CDR1 WNHNN, CDR2 SYGVQD (reference sequence). V was pared by 3 bases and J by 0 bases, with 6 bases between. CDR3 length: 15 amino acids. Sequenced by immunoSEQ multiplex PCR; TCRdb stores in-frame clones only, minus some. Among about 45,000 clones listed, approximately 90% were seen once. The input for sequencing was peripheral blood, taken in the first trimester of pregnancy. The receptor comes from a female donor with multiple sclerosis, enrolled in a pregnancy study. The rearrangement links TRBV10-1 to TRBJ2-6; D gene ambiguous. DNA for the CDR3: TGCGCCAGCAGTGACGGGTCCTCTGGGGCCAACGTCCTGACTTTC. Its protein is CASSDGSSGANVLTF.